Included here is one TCR beta chain sequence, with context. This clonotype was detected many times. The antigen it recognizes is unknown. Base qualities were left out, and no much larger clone turns up one base away. This sample was included in a study of T cells after yellow fever vaccination (dated by TCRdb to the late 2010s). Describing the broader study: The SMART-Seq v4 Ultra Low Input RNA kit was used to prepare libraries from fractions with low cell numbers. Bulk TCR alpha and beta repertoires were sequenced longitudinally to track T-cell clones before and after primary and booster YFV17D yellow fever vaccination. Two healthy male donors, one aged 18 to 29 and one aged 30 to 39 years, were included in the cohort. Blood samples were taken at several timepoints before and after primary and secondary immunization, and bulk PBMC replicates and cell subsets were isolated.

According to the study, the label for this sample's treatment or condition signals: live attenuated yellow fever vaccine strain. At every blood-draw timepoint, two biological replicates of bulk PBMCs were collected. PBMCs were isolated from peripheral blood using a standard Ficoll-Paque protocol. RNA was extracted with TriZol from bulk PBMCs, CD4 and CD8 fractions, and dextramer-positive and dextramer-negative fractions. TCR cDNA was made using 5'RACE template switching, a step that added a universal primer site and unique molecular identifiers. Priming for cDNA synthesis came from both the TCR alpha and TCR beta constant segments. Library amplification involved two PCR steps, and the second step added sample barcodes and sequencing adapters. Sequencing of the libraries was done on either Illumina HiSeq 2500 (2x100 bp) or NovaSeq (2x150 bp). For the original study's pipeline: MIGEC handled demultiplexing of reads and collapsing into UMI consensus sequences, while MiXCR performed V(D)J alignment. Vaccine-responding clonotypes were identified with edgeR using replicate PBMC samples, with FDR below 0.01 and a log2 fold change above 5 up to day 15 being required. CD4 or CD8 identity was assigned to each bulk clonotype according to whether the clonotype was present at higher abundance in the sequenced CD4 repertoire or the sequenced CD8 repertoire. TCRdb trimmed public reads at Q25 via fastp, called clones via MiXCR and kept in-frame beta chains. Rows are unified per CDR3 protein, each entry keeping the most common DNA and genes. The authors' filters were not applied to this entry. The table for this sample lists more than 300,000 distinct CDR3 sequences; around 7% of them were counted only once. Clones ranked in the top ten supply around 17% of the sample.

The CDR3 starts with the cysteine, ends with the phenylalanine, and has 14 residues. CDR3 DNA is the only sequence kept; it has 42 bases, read in frame from the first base. Trimming removed 1 base from V and 8 bases from J, leaving 14 bases between the germline ends. The germline V gene (reference sequence) supplies CDR1 DFQATT and CDR2 SNEGSKA. Summary of the overall study and its limitations: Computational filtering was needed because FACS-sorted repertoires could contain abundant contaminating clonotypes from the bulk population. Because the study included only a couple of donors, the extent to which the findings can be generalized is limited. Most clones expanded after primary vaccination were re-detected after the booster (approximately 95% of CD4 and around 88% of CD8), suggesting broad memory maintenance. A small share of clonotypes occurred in both CD4 and CD8 compartments, likely arising from convergent recombination. Compared with the primary T-cell response, the secondary T-cell response was faster but weaker, reaching its peak on day 5 rather than on day 15.

The V and J segments used are TRBV20-1 and TRBJ1-4; too little of a D gene remains to name it. This material consisted of PBMCs, taken approximately 40 days after the first yellow fever vaccination. The sequence was obtained from a man aged 18 to 30 who received the YFV17D yellow fever vaccine. The nucleotides are TGCAGTGCTAGAGTATCCCTAGGACGGGAAAAACTGTTTTTT. This sequence encodes CSARVSLGREKLFF.